This TCR beta chain was identified in a study of T-cell memory formation after mild COVID-19. Overall study context: TCR clusters largely stayed donor specific. Study-level results: Pre-infection memory harbored some responding clones, suggesting cross-reactive memory joined. Clones that contracted clustered mainly in CM and EM if CD4+ and in EMRA if CD8+.

5'RACE primed at constant segments yielded TCR alpha and TCR beta cDNA libraries bearing sample barcodes and UMIs. MiXCR, run by TCRdb on the 5' RACE reads, gives a single entry per CDR3 protein. The repertoire consists of under 50,000 distinct CDR3 sequences, with 25% to 30% occurring once and the leading ten covering around 45%. In regard to this clonotype: Its antigen is as yet unknown.

J gave up 0 bases and V 0 bases, and 5 bases lay outside the gene matches. The CDR3 contains 17 residues. CDR1 and CDR2 from the germline V gene are SGHRS and YFSETQ. This clonotype was obtained from a man aged 18-30 years who had mild COVID-19 (a few samples of this study predate the infection). Cell type and time point are not known. The sample was PBMCs or a T cell subset sorted from them (not recorded which). The chain combines TRBV5-1 with TRBJ2-1; TRBD2 matches 8 bases. For the CDR3, the DNA is TGCGCCAGCAGCTTGGGACTAGCGTATTCCTCCTACAATGAGCAGTTCTTC. Its translation is CASSLGLAYSSYNEQFF. The full variable domain, its missing parts supplied by reference TRBV5-1 and TRBJ2-1, is KAGVTQTPRYLIKTRGQQVTLSCSPISGHRSVSWYQQTPGQGLQFLFEYFSETQRNKGNFPGRFSGRQFSNSRSEMNVSTLELGDSALYLCASSLGLAYSSYNEQFFGPGTRLTVL.